Listed here are 12 T cell receptor beta chains from one sample, sequenced in a study of blood T cell repertoires in COVID-19. The assay was immunoSEQ multiplex PCR, and TCRdb's table has in-frame clones only and misses some. The repertoire consists of around 100,000 clones, with 75% to 90% occurring once and the leading ten covering 32%. Sample: peripheral blood. These receptors were taken from a woman aged 80 or over with acute or convalescent COVID-19.

J is TRBJ2-2 and V is TRBV6-5, with TRBD1 identical over 8 bases. Trimming removed 6 bases from V and 3 bases from J; junction bases left unmatched: 3. Germline assignment: CDR1 MNHEY and CDR2 SVGAGI. The CDR3 covers 14 residues. The chain's CDR3 is CASSRTGYTGELFF. CDR3 in DNA: TGTGCCAGCAGCCGGACAGGGTACACCGGGGAGCTGTTTTTT.

This clone has only one observation. The V and J genes are TRBV19 and TRBJ1-5; D is perhaps TRBD1 (5 bases). This CDR3 contains 15 residues. V lost 6 bases and J lost 4, with 16 bases in between. The V gene's germline CDR1 is LNHDA and CDR2 SQIVND (reference sequence). The CDR3 region has the DNA TGTGCCAGTAGGGAAACGGGGGAGGGGAATCAGCCCCAGCATTTT. It encodes CASRETGEGNQPQHF.

The chain's CDR3 is CASSPQGGVNTEAFF. The CDR3 bases are TGTGCCAGCAGCCCGCAGGGTGGGGTGAACACTGAAGCTTTCTTT. The chain carries TRBV7-3 and TRBJ1-1; TRBD1 is a possible D gene (5 bases). The CDR3 totals 15 residues. CDR1 and CDR2 from the germline V gene are SGHTA and FQGTGA. V lost 5 bases and J 0 bases, leaving 13 bases between the germline ends.

This chain links TRBV20-1 with TRBJ2-5, with D perhaps matching TRBD1 (6 bases). V was pared by 5 bases and J by 2 bases, with 6 bases between. This CDR3 comprises 11 residues. Germline V gene data show CDR1 as DFQATT and CDR2 as SNEGSKA (reference sequence). DNA of the CDR3: TGCAGTGCTGGACAGCAAGAGACCCAGTACTTC. Amino acid sequence: CSAGQQETQYF.

This rearrangement joins TRBV5-1 to TRBJ1-1; D remains ambiguous. Trimming removed 4 bases from V and 2 bases from J, with 3 bases in between. Germline V gene data show CDR1 as SGHRS and CDR2 as YFSETQ. The CDR3 length is 11 residues. CDR3 bases: TGCGCCAGCAGCCTAAACACTGAAGCTTTCTTT. Its translation: CASSLNTEAFF.

The CDR3 sequence: CASSWTGAEQYF. For the CDR3, the DNA is TGTGCCAGCAGCTGGACAGGGGCCGAGCAGTACTTC. The gene calls are TRBV5-6 and TRBJ2-7; 9 bases are shared with TRBD1. CDR3 length equals 12 residues. The ends lost 3 bases at V and 6 bases at J; junction bases unmatched: 1. The germline gives CDR1 SGHDT, CDR2 YYEEEE.

This chain links TRBV9 with TRBJ2-3, with 7 bases fitting TRBD1. The trim removed 3 bases at V and 2 bases at J, leaving 6 bases unmatched. CDR3 length: 15 residues. Germline assignment: CDR1 SGDLS and CDR2 YYNGEE. CDR3 sequence (DNA): TGTGCCAGCAGCGAACAGGGGCACTACACAGATACGCAGTATTTT. This sequence encodes CASSEQGHYTDTQYF.

The chain combines TRBV28 with TRBJ1-2, with D perhaps matching TRBD1 (5 bases). The germline gives CDR1 MDHEN, CDR2 SYDVKM. Trimming pared 3 bases from V and 7 bases from J, leaving 18 bases between. The CDR3 consists of 15 residues. CDR3 protein: CASSFPPRQGSGYTF. CDR3 bases: TGTGCCAGCAGTTTCCCCCCCCGGCAGGGAAGTGGCTACACCTTC.

On this clone itself: This sample also contains other DNA sequences that code for the same CDR3. The chain links TRBV14 to TRBJ2-7; possible D gene TRBD1, 6 bases. Trimming left V 4 bases short and J 0 bases short, with 10 bases between. The CDR3 runs to 14 residues. Germline lookup yields CDR1 SGHDN and CDR2 FVKESK. CDR3 sequence reads: CASSPQGISYEQYF. The CDR3 DNA is TGTGCCAGCAGCCCCCAGGGGATCTCCTACGAGCAGTACTTC.

This chain links TRBV5-6 with TRBJ2-1; D perhaps matches TRBD2 (6 bases). The CDR3 spans 16 residues. CDR1 is SGHDT and CDR2 is YYEEEE in the germline V gene. V gave up 2 bases and J gave up 8 bases, with 20 bases separating them. The DNA of the CDR3 is TGTGCCAGCAGCTTCAATGGCGGGGCTTACATGCATGAGCAGTTCTTC. It is translated as CASSFNGGAYMHEQFF.

The chain joins TRBV3-1 (or the pseudogene TRBV3-2) to TRBJ1-1, with a possible D match to TRBD1 (5 bases). The CDR3 runs 14 residues. CDR1 is LGHDT, CDR2 YNNKEL, per germline (reference sequence). V was pared by 5 bases and J by 1 base, with 11 bases between. The DNA for the CDR3 is TGTGCCAGCAGCTCCAGAAGGGGGAACACTGAAGCTTTCTTT. Protein sequence: CASSSRRGNTEAFF.

The CDR3 bases are TGTGCCAGCAGTCCCCGGGACAGTAGTCGCCCCCTCCACTTT. Its protein product is CASSPRDSSRPLHF. The V call is TRBV6-5, the J call TRBJ1-6, with 7 bases matching TRBD1. The CDR3 sequence is 14 residues long. V was pared by 5 bases and J by 13 bases, with 11 bases of the junction left unmatched. Germline assignment: CDR1 MNHEY and CDR2 SVGAGI.